The clone carrying this TCR beta chain has at least ten counts. Its antigen is as yet unknown. The sample belongs to a study of early T cells in non-severe SARS-CoV-2 infection. About the study: Investigators sequenced bulk RNA drawn from unsorted whole blood, and chains remained unpaired. Study observations and caveats: Database matching using VDJdb favored anti-spike CD8 responses, with private and CD4 specificities left missing.

V lost 0 bases and J 4 bases, leaving 5 bases between the germline ends. Germline CDR1 SGHRS, CDR2 YFSETQ. This CDR3 has 13 amino acids. Researchers attached unique molecular identifiers to individual cDNA molecules. TCRdb independently ran MiXCR on the 5' RACE reads; one entry per CDR3 protein. The sample lists about 32,000 distinct CDR3 sequences, 5.2% seen once, with around 3.4% in the top ten. The chain combines TRBV5-1 with TRBJ1-3, with D unclear. The receptor comes from an adult who was a healthcare worker with PCR-confirmed SARS-CoV-2 infection or an uninfected control (not recorded which). The sequenced sample was whole blood. CDR3 DNA sequence: TGCGCCAGCAGCTTGGAGCTGGGAAACACCATATATTTT. Translating gives CASSLELGNTIYF.